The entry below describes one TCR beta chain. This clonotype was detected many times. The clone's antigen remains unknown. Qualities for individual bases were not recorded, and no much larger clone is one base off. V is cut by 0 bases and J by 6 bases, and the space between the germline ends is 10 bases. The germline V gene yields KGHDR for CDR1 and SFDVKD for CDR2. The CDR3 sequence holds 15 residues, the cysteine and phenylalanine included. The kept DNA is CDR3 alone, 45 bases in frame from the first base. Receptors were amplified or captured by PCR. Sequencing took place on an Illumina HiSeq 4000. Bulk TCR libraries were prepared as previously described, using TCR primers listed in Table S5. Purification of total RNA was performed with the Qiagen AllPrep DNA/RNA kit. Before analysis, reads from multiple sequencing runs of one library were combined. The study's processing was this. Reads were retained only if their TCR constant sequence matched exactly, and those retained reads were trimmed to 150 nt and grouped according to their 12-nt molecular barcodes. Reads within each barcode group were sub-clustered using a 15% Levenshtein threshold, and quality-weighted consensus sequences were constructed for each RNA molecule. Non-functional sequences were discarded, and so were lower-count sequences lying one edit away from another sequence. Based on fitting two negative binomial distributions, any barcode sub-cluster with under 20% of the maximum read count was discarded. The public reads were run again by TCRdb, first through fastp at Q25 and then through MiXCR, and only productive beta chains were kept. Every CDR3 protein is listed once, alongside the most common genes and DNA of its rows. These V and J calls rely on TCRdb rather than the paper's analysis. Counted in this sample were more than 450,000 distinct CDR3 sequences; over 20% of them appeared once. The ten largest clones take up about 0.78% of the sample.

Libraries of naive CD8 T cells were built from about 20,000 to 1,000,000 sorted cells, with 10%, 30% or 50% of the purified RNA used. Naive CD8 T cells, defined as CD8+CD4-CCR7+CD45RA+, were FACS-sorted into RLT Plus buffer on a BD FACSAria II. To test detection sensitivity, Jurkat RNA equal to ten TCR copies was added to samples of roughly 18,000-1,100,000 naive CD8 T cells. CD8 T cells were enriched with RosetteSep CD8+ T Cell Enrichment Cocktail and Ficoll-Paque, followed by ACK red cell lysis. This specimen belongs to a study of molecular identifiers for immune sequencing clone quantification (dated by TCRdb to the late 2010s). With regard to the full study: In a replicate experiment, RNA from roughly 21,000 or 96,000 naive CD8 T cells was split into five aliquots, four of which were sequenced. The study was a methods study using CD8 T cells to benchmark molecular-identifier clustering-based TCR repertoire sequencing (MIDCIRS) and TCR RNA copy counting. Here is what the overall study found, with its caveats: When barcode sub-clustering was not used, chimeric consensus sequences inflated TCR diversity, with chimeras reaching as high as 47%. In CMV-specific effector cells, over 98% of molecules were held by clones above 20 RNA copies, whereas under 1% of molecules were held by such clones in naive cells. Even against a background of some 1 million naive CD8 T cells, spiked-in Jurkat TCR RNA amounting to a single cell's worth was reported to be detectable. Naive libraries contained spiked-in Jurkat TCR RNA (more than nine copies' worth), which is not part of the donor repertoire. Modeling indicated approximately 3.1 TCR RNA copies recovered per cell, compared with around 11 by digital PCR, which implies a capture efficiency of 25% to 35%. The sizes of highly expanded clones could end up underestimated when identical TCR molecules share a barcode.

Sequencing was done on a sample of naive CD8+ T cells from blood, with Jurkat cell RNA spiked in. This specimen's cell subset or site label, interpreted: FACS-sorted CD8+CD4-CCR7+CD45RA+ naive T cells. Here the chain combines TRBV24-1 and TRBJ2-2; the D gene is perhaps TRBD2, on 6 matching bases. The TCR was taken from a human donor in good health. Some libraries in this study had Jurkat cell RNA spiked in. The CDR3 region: CATSDLSTGAGELFF. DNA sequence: TGTGCCACCAGTGATTTGTCGACGGGGGCCGGGGAGCTGTTTTTT.